One T cell receptor (beta chain) is described in this entry. The clone's antigen remains unknown. Per-base qualities were not stored, and no clone one base away is much larger. The data stem from a study of blood T cell repertoires in COVID-19 (dated by TCRdb to the early 2020s). About the study as a whole: The collaborator samples originated in the United States, Italy and Spain and spanned the acute and convalescent phases of COVID-19. The prospective study material was composed of cDNA or gDNA derived from T cells, B-cell-depleted T cells, or PBMCs. The dataset comprised deeply sampled blood TCRbeta repertoires from subjects exposed to, actively infected with, or recovered from COVID-19. A freely available public database, intended as a resource for researchers studying the immune response to SARS-CoV-2, is where the repertoires were released. Samples were obtained from the ongoing ImmuneRACE study (first 160 participants) and from over 1,000 subjects provided by 6 global collaborators. A de-identified subject ID, COVID-19 status, age in years and sex were almost always included in the sample metadata. Where available, HLA class I and class II types were taken from metadata supplied by the sample provider and were not determined by assay-based typing. Broader findings and caveats from the paper: Clinical and demographic metadata were provided uncurated, with the amount varying by source and participant.

CDR1 and CDR2, looked up from the germline V gene (reference sequence), are GTSNPN and SVGIG. From the cysteine through the phenylalanine, the CDR3 covers 15 amino acids. Only the CDR3 part of the read is kept: 45 bases, read in frame from the first base. Here V drops 5 bases and J drops 1 base, and the junction holds 5 bases not matched to any gene. The collaborating institutions used their own protocols to collect whole blood in K2EDTA tubes. For TCRbeta analysis, collaborator samples were shipped as frozen whole blood, as isolated PBMCs, or as DNA extracted from either sample type. The immunoSEQ Assay, a bias-controlled multiplex PCR, was used to amplify TCRbeta CDR3 regions from genomic DNA. In the source study's methods: Within the assay, amplification of reference gene primers was used to estimate how many nucleated cells each sample contained. To quantify the absolute abundance of each unique TCRbeta CDR3 rearrangement, sequence reads were collapsed and filtered. For each sample, productive Simpson clonality was calculated as the square root of Simpson's diversity index across productive rearrangements. TCRdb's version of the immuneACCESS table is confined to in-frame rearrangements and falls short of the full clone set. An unresolved V gene accounts for under half of the shortfall where checked; the remainder is of unknown origin. Clonal size and the V and J genes are those of that table, whereas D and trimming came from the DNA. Across this sample there are 100,000 to 150,000 clones, with roughly 90% seen only once. The top ten hold 7.6% of the sample.

The source material was peripheral blood. The sequence was obtained from a man aged 50 to 59 with acute or convalescent COVID-19. The V and J genes are TRBV30 and TRBJ2-2; 9 nucleotides in the junction match TRBD1. The CDR3 region: CAWRGTGRNTGELFF. Read as DNA, the sequence is TGTGCCTGGCGTGGGACAGGGCGGAACACCGGGGAGCTGTTTTTT.